Below, 23 T cell receptor beta chains from the same sample are listed, as sequenced in a study of response to subunit inactivated influenza vaccine. From the RT-PCR reads, TCRdb called clonotypes with MiXCR, one entry per CDR3 protein. Of about 310,000 distinct CDR3 sequences listed, about 20% are singletons. The material was PBMCs from blood, obtained approximately 20 months after vaccination. The receptors come from a man between 50 and 75 years old who received an inactivated influenza vaccine.

The V call is TRBV3-1, the J call TRBJ1-6; D possibly corresponds to TRBD1 (5 bases). There are 16 residues in the CDR3. Germline CDR1 and CDR2: LGHDT and YNNKEL (reference sequence). The germline V and J ends were trimmed by 1 base and 9 bases, with 16 bases remaining between them. The CDR3 loop reads CASSQAAQAVGSPLHF. CDR3 DNA: TGTGCCAGCAGCCAAGCGGCACAGGCGGTTGGTTCACCCCTCCACTTT.

The chain employs TRBV6-5 and TRBJ1-5, with D possibly being TRBD1 (6 bases). Per germline, CDR1 MNHEY and CDR2 SVGAGI. V gave up 0 bases and J gave up 9 bases, with 15 bases separating them. The CDR3 covers 15 residues. The DNA of the CDR3 is TGTGCCAGCAGTTACTCTGGGGGGCGCGGGGGGCCCCAGCATTTT. Protein product: CASSYSGGRGGPQHF.

This clonotype was detected only a few times. V gene TRBV7-9 combines with J gene TRBJ1-1; 10 nucleotides align to TRBD1. Germline V lookup: CDR1 SEHNR, CDR2 FQNEAQ (reference sequence). The length of the CDR3 is 13 residues. Trimming cost V 7 bases and J 6 bases; bases outside gene matches: 5. This CDR3 reads CASNRDRGPEAFF. CDR3 coding DNA: TGTGCCAGCAACCGAGACAGGGGGCCTGAAGCTTTCTTT.

This clonotype was recorded a few times. This sequence joins TRBV12-3 or TRBV12-4 and TRBJ1-3; D is unresolved. This CDR3 region has 14 residues. V lost 6 bases, J lost 4 bases, and 13 bases lay in between. This chain's CDR3 is CASRAELPGNTIYF. The CDR3, as DNA: TGTGCCAGCAGAGCGGAACTGCCAGGAAACACCATATATTTT.

J is TRBJ1-1 and V is TRBV6-2 or TRBV6-3, with TRBD1 as a possible D gene (5 bases). CDR3 length: 13 residues. The germline V and J ends were trimmed by 8 bases and 2 bases, with 12 bases remaining between them. CDR1 is MNHEY, CDR2 SVGEGT, per germline. The CDR3 here is CASAGTGNTEAFF. CDR3 bases: TGTGCCAGCGCCGGGACGGGAAACACTGAAGCTTTCTTT.

The chain joins TRBV29-1 to TRBJ2-1, with D unresolved. The CDR3 has 12 amino acids. Germline CDR1 SQVTM, CDR2 ANQGSEA. V was cut by 6 bases and J by 7 bases, with 13 bases left in between. Here the CDR3 reads CSVPAPTNEQFF. The CDR3 DNA reads TGCAGCGTCCCCGCCCCCACAAATGAGCAGTTCTTC.

V and J are TRBV4-1 and TRBJ2-1, with D perhaps TRBD1 or TRBD2 (5 bases each). V lost 4 bases, J lost 2 bases, and 21 bases lay in between. The germline gives CDR1 MGHRA, CDR2 YSYEKL. This CDR3 has 18 amino acids. CDR3 amino acids: CASSPLYRDLRAYNEQFF. DNA for the CDR3: TGCGCCAGCAGCCCCCTGTACCGGGACCTAAGGGCCTACAATGAGCAGTTCTTC.

The J gene is TRBJ2-4, the V gene TRBV4-1; D uncertain. CDR3 length: 15 residues. Trimming removed 0 bases from V and 0 bases from J, with 6 bases in between. Germline-derived CDR1 and CDR2 are MGHRA and YSYEKL. For the CDR3, the DNA is TGCGCCAGCAGCCAAGACCGGGTAGCCAAAAACATTCAGTACTTC. This encodes CASSQDRVAKNIQYF.

Here the CDR3 reads CSANGLAGDQETQYF. CDR3 in DNA: TGCAGTGCAAACGGACTAGCGGGAGACCAAGAGACCCAGTACTTC. The chain carries TRBV20-1 and TRBJ2-5; 13 bases fit TRBD2. The V and J ends lost 6 bases and 0 bases, in that order; junction bases with no gene match: 4. The germline CDR1 and CDR2 sequences are DFQATT and SNEGSKA (reference sequence). This CDR3 has 15 amino acids.

This clonotype occurred a few times. This sequence joins TRBV7-9 and TRBJ1-2, with TRBD1 identical over 7 bases. J lost 1 base, V lost 2 bases, and 10 bases had no gene match. Germline assignment: CDR1 SEHNR and CDR2 FQNEAQ (reference sequence). The length of the CDR3 is 17 residues. The CDR3: CASSLSHRGKVNYGYTF. The CDR3 DNA reads as TGTGCCAGCAGCTTAAGTCACAGGGGCAAGGTTAACTATGGCTACACCTTC.

This chain links TRBV5-6 with TRBJ2-7; D perhaps matches TRBD2 (5 bases). The V gene's germline CDR1 is SGHDT and CDR2 YYEEEE. This CDR3 has 15 amino acids. Trimming pared 2 bases from V and 0 bases from J, leaving 12 bases between. The CDR3 coding sequence is TGTGCCAGCAGCTTTGAGGGCAGGAGCTCCTACGAGCAGTACTTC. Translating gives CASSFEGRSSYEQYF.

The chain combines TRBV6-2 or TRBV6-3 with TRBJ2-1; D tentatively reads TRBD1 or TRBD2 (6 bases each). Trimming cost V 0 bases and J 9 bases, with 24 bases left between them. Germline V gene lookup returns CDR1 MNHEY and CDR2 SVGEGT. This CDR3 is built from 18 residues. In DNA form, the CDR3 reads TGTGCCAGCAGTTACTCGGCCACTCTCGGGGGCCTTCGGGCTGAGCAGTTCTTC. Protein product: CASSYSATLGGLRAEQFF.

The rearrangement links TRBV21-1 to TRBJ2-2. TRBV21-1 corresponds to a pseudogene. This CDR3 is 14 amino acids long. This chain's CDR3 is CASSTNYWAGELFF. CDR3 nucleotides: TGTGCCAGCAGTACTAATTACTGGGCCGGGGAGCTGTTTTTT.

This clonotype was seen many times. The chain employs TRBV29-1 and TRBJ1-3, with D possibly TRBD1 on 5 matching bases. With 4 bases removed from V and 0 bases from J, the gap between germline ends came to 13 bases. Per germline, CDR1 SQVTM and CDR2 ANQGSEA. This CDR3 contains 15 residues. As DNA, the CDR3 is TGCAGCGTTGCCCCGGGACGAGGCTCTGGAAACACCATATATTTT. Translating gives CSVAPGRGSGNTIYF.

The sample holds a few counts of this clonotype. J is TRBJ2-6 and V is TRBV10-3; D ambiguous. From germline, CDR1 is ENHRY and CDR2 SYGVKD. The V gene lost 2 bases and the J gene lost 4 bases, with 9 bases spanning the gap. There are 15 residues in the CDR3. The DNA for the CDR3 is TGTGCCATCAGTGAGCTAACAACGGGGGCCAACGTCCTGACTTTC. It specifies CAISELTTGANVLTF.

The genes are TRBV3-1 and TRBJ1-2, with D possibly TRBD1 on 5 matching bases. Germline CDR1 and CDR2: LGHDT and YNNKEL (reference sequence). V was clipped by 0 bases and J by 4 bases, with 18 bases between them. The CDR3 consists of 17 residues. The CDR3: CASSQDWFDSRPYGYTF. In DNA, the CDR3 is TGTGCCAGCAGCCAAGATTGGTTCGACAGCCGCCCCTATGGCTACACCTTC. Together with reference TRBV3-1 and TRBJ1-2, the CDR3 gives the full variable domain: DTAVSQTPKYLVTQMGNDKSIKCEQNLGHDTMYWYKQDSKKFLKIMFSYNNKELIINETVPNRFSPKSPDKAHLNLHINSLELGDSAVYFCASSQDWFDSRPYGYTFGSGTRLTVV.

The chain uses TRBV19 and TRBJ2-2, with unresolved D. Per the germline V gene, CDR1 is LNHDA and CDR2 is SQIVND (reference sequence). Trimming left V 4 bases short and J 6 bases short, with 9 bases between. This CDR3 is built from 13 residues. CDR3 protein: CASSTTLAGELFF. In DNA form, the CDR3 reads TGTGCCAGTAGTACGACACTCGCCGGGGAGCTGTTTTTT.

Many counts were recorded for this clonotype. This chain uses TRBV7-8 with TRBJ2-1, with D possibly called TRBD1 or TRBD2 (5 bases each). This CDR3 is built from 14 residues. Germline CDR1 and CDR2: SGHVS and FQNEAQ. V gave up 2 bases and J gave up 7 bases, with 12 bases separating them. The CDR3 sequence is CASSLFRGSNEQFF. As DNA, the CDR3 is TGTGCCAGCAGCTTATTTCGGGGCTCGAATGAGCAGTTCTTC.

CDR3 bases: TGTGCCAGCAGTTTAATGGTACGGGACGGACAAGAGACCCAGTACTTC. Amino acids: CASSLMVRDGQETQYF. The chain couples TRBV12-3 or TRBV12-4 to TRBJ2-5; D assignment may be TRBD1 or TRBD2 (5 bases each). The CDR3 has 16 amino acids. Trimming pared 2 bases from V and 2 bases from J, leaving 15 bases between.

The chain is built from TRBV9 and TRBJ1-5; no clear D. The germline gives CDR1 SGDLS, CDR2 YYNGEE. This CDR3 spans 13 amino acids. Between the trimmed V and J ends, which lost 0 bases and 2 bases, there was a span of 3 bases. CDR3 loop: CASSVDGNQPQHF. As DNA, the CDR3 is TGTGCCAGCAGCGTAGATGGCAATCAGCCCCAGCATTTT.

The chain joins TRBV3-1 to TRBJ2-1, with D uncertain. Trimming pared 2 bases from V and 6 bases from J, leaving 11 bases between. Germline CDR1 LGHDT, CDR2 YNNKEL (reference sequence). CDR3 length: 14 amino acids. CDR3 in amino acids: CASSQSPLSNEQFF. DNA for the CDR3: TGTGCCAGCAGCCAATCACCCCTTTCCAATGAGCAGTTCTTC.

This clonotype was detected only a few times. The rearrangement uses TRBV11-2 and TRBJ2-2, with D possibly matching TRBD1 (6 bases). The CDR3 loop spans 18 amino acids. CDR1 is SGHAT and CDR2 is FQNNGV in the germline V gene. Trimming removed 5 bases from V and 0 bases from J, with 19 bases in between. The CDR3 is CASSPQGQLGANTGELFF. For the CDR3, the DNA is TGTGCCAGCAGCCCCCAGGGGCAGTTGGGCGCGAACACCGGGGAGCTGTTTTTT.

The J gene is TRBJ1-6, the V gene TRBV4-3; TRBD1 matches 9 bases. This CDR3 contains 19 residues. The germline V gene encodes CDR1 LGHNA and CDR2 YSLEER. Trimming took 0 bases from V and 0 from J; bases not matched to a gene: 6. The CDR3 DNA reads as TGCGCCAGCAGCCAAGATAGTGGGACAGGGAGCTCCTATAATTCACCCCTCCACTTT. Protein sequence: CASSQDSGTGSSYNSPLHF.